This record looks at one TCR beta chain sequence and its context. Its target is not known. The CDR3 totals 14 residues. Per germline, CDR1 MGHDK and CDR2 SYGVNS. V dropped 4 bases and J dropped 4 bases, with 10 bases sitting between them. These data originate in a study of cytomegalovirus exposure and HLA in healthy donors. Study conclusions and caveats: The authors considered a cluster of highly shared sequence variants likely to be a sequencing artifact.

Use of 60 Vbeta and 13 Jbeta primers characterized the PCR. Libraries were prepared by immunoSEQ multiplex PCR; TCRdb keeps only in-frame clonotypes and omits some of them. Of 90,000 to 100,000 clones detected, 70% to 80% appear once; the ten largest clones hold over 15%. Sequencing was carried out using PBMCs. This TCR came from a woman aged 55-70 years in good health and CMV-seropositive. V and J are TRBV25-1 and TRBJ1-4, with D perhaps TRBD1 (5 bases). In DNA, the CDR3 is TGTGCCAGCAGTGGCGGGACGGTTAATGAAAAACTGTTTTTT. It translates to CASSGGTVNEKLFF.